Listed below are T cell receptor beta chains from one sample, sequenced in a study of CD8 T cells in Susac syndrome. TCRdb used MiXCR to reprocess the immunoSEQ multiplex PCR reads, holding one entry per CDR3 protein. The sample includes a few hundred thousand distinct CDR3 sequences, 75% to 90% of them seen just once. Sequenced sample: CD8+ T cells from PBMCs. These receptors were obtained from a human donor with multiple sclerosis. CDR3s include the opening cysteine and the closing phenylalanine or tryptophan. A D gene is named only where the DNA matches it firmly. The size entry is marked missing in some rows and otherwise reads once, few, many or a size class.

J,D,size,V,CDR3,DNA
TRBJ1-2,TRBD1,.,TRBV5-5,CASSHALGQALVGYTF,TGTGCCAGCAGCCATGCACTGGGACAGGCCCTGGTTGGCTACACCTTC
TRBJ1-5,.,few,TRBV6-1,CASRIAETQPQHF,TGTGCCAGCCGCATAGCAGAAACCCAGCCCCAGCATTTT
TRBJ1-1,TRBD1,.,TRBV4-1,CASSISPTGGGQAFF,TGCGCCAGCAGCATTAGTCCCACAGGGGGCGGCCAAGCTTTCTTT
TRBJ2-2,.,.,TRBV7-9,CASILGLTGELFF,TGTGCCAGCATTCTAGGGCTAACCGGGGAGCTGTTTTTT
TRBJ2-5,.,.,TRBV3-1,CASTEEGTSQETQYF,TGTGCCAGCACCGAAGAAGGGACAAGCCAAGAGACCCAGTACTTC
TRBJ2-7,.,few,TRBV29-1,CSVEGTERGSYEQYF,TGCAGCGTTGAAGGTACAGAGAGGGGGAGCTACGAGCAGTACTTC
TRBJ2-2,.,.,TRBV7-9,CASSSKASGRPGELFF,TGTGCCAGCAGCTCCAAGGCCTCAGGGCGTCCCGGGGAGCTGTTTTTT
TRBJ1-2,.,.,TRBV4-1,CASFQTVADFNYGYTF,TGCGCCAGCTTCCAAACGGTCGCGGATTTTAACTATGGCTACACCTTC
TRBJ1-1,.,once,TRBV30,CAWSVVREGGFVQRTEAFF,TGTGCCTGGAGTGTGGTTCGGGAGGGCGGATTCGTCCAACGCACTGAAGCTTTCTTT
TRBJ2-2,TRBD2,.,TRBV29-1,CSVPRGEGTGELFF,TGCAGCGTCCCCCGAGGGGAGGGCACCGGGGAGCTGTTTTTT
TRBJ2-7,.,.,TRBV4-1,CASSPPLDIDEQYF,TGCGCCAGCAGCCCCCCGCTAGATATCGACGAGCAGTACTTC
TRBJ2-3,.,.,TRBV13,CASSQTGTPDDTQYF,TGTGCCAGCAGCCAGACCGGGACACCCGACGATACGCAGTATTTT
TRBJ1-2,.,.,TRBV6-5,CASSYSPARGFTF,TGTGCCAGCAGTTACTCGCCAGCACGGGGGTTCACCTTC
TRBJ2-1,.,.,TRBV6-5,CASSYSHTPKVDNEQFF,TGTGCCAGCAGTTACTCGCACACACCAAAGGTCGACAATGAGCAGTTCTTC
TRBJ1-1,.,.,TRBV19,CASSLKTEMNTEAFF,TGTGCCAGTAGTCTCAAGACAGAAATGAACACTGAAGCTTTCTTT
TRBJ1-4,.,.,TRBV6-5,CASSYSKGTPNEKLFF,TGTGCCAGCAGTTACTCGAAGGGGACACCGAATGAAAAACTGTTTTTT
TRBJ1-6,.,few,TRBV4-1,CASSQGVGPLHF,TGCGCCAGCAGCCAAGGGGTTGGGCCCCTCCACTTT
TRBJ1-1,TRBD1,.,TRBV4-1,CASSQETGEDEAFF,TGCGCCAGCAGCCAAGAAACAGGGGAGGATGAAGCTTTCTTT
TRBJ2-7,.,.,TRBV29-1,CSVSDGSPYEQYF,TGCAGCGTTTCGGACGGGAGCCCCTACGAGCAGTACTTC
TRBJ2-5,.,.,TRBV27,CASSLSFVTLGYETQYF,TGTGCCAGCAGTTTATCATTCGTCACCCTAGGTTACGAGACCCAGTACTTC
TRBJ1-6,.,.,TRBV10-3,CAISESVSRISSYNSPLHF,TGTGCCATCAGTGAGTCGGTCAGCCGGATAAGCTCCTATAATTCACCCCTCCACTTT
TRBJ2-3,.,.,TRBV5-1,CASILGVTDTQYF,TGCGCCAGCATCCTGGGAGTCACAGATACGCAGTATTTT
TRBJ1-1,.,.,TRBV5-5,CASSLLRALNTEAFF,TGTGCCAGCAGCTTGCTCAGAGCTCTGAACACTGAAGCTTTCTTT
TRBJ2-1,TRBD1,.,TRBV29-1,CSVEGLGQGRGDEQFF,TGCAGCGTTGAAGGATTGGGACAGGGTCGAGGCGATGAGCAGTTCTTC
TRBJ2-7,TRBD2,.,TRBV6-1,CASRLAGALEQYF,TGTGCCAGCAGATTAGCGGGAGCGCTCGAGCAGTACTTC
TRBJ2-7,.,.,TRBV4-1,CASSPKEGSYEQYF,TGCGCCAGCAGCCCGAAGGAAGGGTCCTACGAGCAGTACTTC
TRBJ2-1,TRBD1,.,TRBV9,CASTTGYPEDEQFF,TGTGCCAGCACGACAGGGTATCCGGAGGATGAGCAGTTCTTC
TRBJ2-5,TRBD1,.,TRBV14,CASSPRQGLRETQYF,TGTGCCAGCAGCCCACGACAGGGTCTGAGAGAGACCCAGTACTTC
TRBJ2-7,.,.,TRBV6-5,CASSYFGKYYEQYF,TGTGCCAGCAGTTACTTCGGGAAGTACTACGAGCAGTACTTC
TRBJ1-1,.,.,TRBV5-1,CASSDPWENTEAFF,TGCGCCAGCAGCGATCCCTGGGAGAACACTGAAGCTTTCTTT
TRBJ2-7,.,.,TRBV27,CASSLSLAPTYEQYF,TGTGCCAGCAGTTTATCCCTTGCGCCGACCTACGAGCAGTACTTC
TRBJ1-2,.,.,TRBV6-4,CASSDRGYGYTF,TGTGCCAGCAGTGACAGGGGCTATGGCTACACCTTC
TRBJ2-1,TRBD2,once,TRBV30,CAWNDGSGVYNEQFF,TGTGCCTGGAACGACGGGAGCGGGGTTTACAATGAGCAGTTCTTC
TRBJ2-1,TRBD2,.,TRBV5-4,CASSGRLAGPYNEQFF,TGTGCCAGCAGCGGCCGACTAGCGGGCCCCTACAATGAGCAGTTCTTC
TRBJ2-2,.,once,TRBV14,CASSQDGAAYTGELFF,TGTGCCAGCAGCCAAGATGGGGCAGCTTACACCGGGGAGCTGTTTTTT
TRBJ1-6,.,.,TRBV29-1,CSVAEAGNSPLHF,TGCAGCGTTGCGGAGGCAGGGAACTCACCCCTCCACTTT
TRBJ2-3,TRBD2,.,TRBV3-1,CASSQKIAGDSTDTQYF,TGTGCCAGCAGCCAAAAAATAGCGGGGGACTCCACAGATACGCAGTATTTT
TRBJ1-1,TRBD1,.,TRBV19,CASSKGQTTEAFF,TGTGCCAGTAGTAAGGGACAGACAACTGAAGCTTTCTTT
TRBJ2-1,TRBD1,.,TRBV20-1,CSAIDREGSYNEQFF,TGCAGTGCTATCGACAGGGAAGGCTCCTACAATGAGCAGTTCTTC
TRBJ2-5,TRBD2,few,TRBV2,CASSESELAGQETQYF,TGTGCCAGCAGTGAAAGCGAACTAGCGGGGCAAGAGACCCAGTACTTC
TRBJ1-5,.,.,TRBV7-8,CASSLESGWSNQPQHF,TGTGCCAGCAGCTTAGAATCGGGATGGAGCAATCAGCCCCAGCATTTT
TRBJ2-7,.,.,TRBV20-1,CSAISSLSYEQYF,TGCAGTGCCATCTCCTCGTTGTCCTACGAGCAGTACTTC
TRBJ2-1,TRBD2,.,TRBV30,CAWSGGFEQFF,TGTGCCTGGAGCGGGGGGTTTGAGCAGTTCTTC
TRBJ1-2,TRBD1,.,TRBV9,CATQGGAGYGYTF,TGTGCCACCCAGGGGGGCGCGGGATATGGCTACACCTTC
TRBJ2-1,TRBD2,.,TRBV11-2,CASKPGLAGGFYNEQFF,TGTGCCAGCAAACCGGGACTAGCGGGAGGTTTTTACAATGAGCAGTTCTTC
TRBJ1-5,.,.,TRBV6-2/TRBV6-3,CASSTGLGVQPQHF,TGTGCCAGCAGTACAGGGTTGGGGGTTCAGCCCCAGCATTTT
TRBJ2-7,TRBD2,.,TRBV20-1,CSARSLPGLTSGISYEQHF,TGCAGTGCTAGAAGTCTCCCGGGTTTGACTAGCGGGATCTCCTACGAGCAGCACTTC
TRBJ1-1,.,.,TRBV30,CAWGTGGSVAFF,TGTGCCTGGGGGACGGGGGGTTCGGTGGCTTTCTTT
TRBJ2-3,.,few,TRBV2,CASSPVSSTDTQYF,TGTGCCAGCAGTCCCGTGTCTAGCACAGATACGCAGTATTTT
TRBJ1-2,TRBD1,.,TRBV6-5,CASSYRAGGEGYTF,TGTGCCAGCAGTTACCGGGCAGGGGGAGAAGGCTACACCTTC
TRBJ2-3,.,.,TRBV30,CAWSVLSISTDTQYF,TGTGCCTGGAGTGTACTATCGATCAGCACAGATACGCAGTATTTT
TRBJ1-5,.,.,TRBV18,CASSPGVTGPNQPQHF,TGTGCCAGCTCACCAGGGGTTACAGGACCCAATCAGCCCCAGCATTTT
TRBJ1-1,.,.,TRBV6-5,CASSYRGDNYKNTEAFF,TGTGCCAGCAGTTACCGGGGGGACAACTACAAGAACACTGAAGCTTTCTTT
TRBJ1-6,.,.,TRBV2,CASRDVLNSPLHF,TGTGCCAGCAGGGACGTCTTAAATTCACCCCTCCACTTT
TRBJ2-1,.,once,TRBV5-1,CASSFGRADSYNEQFF,TGCGCCAGCAGCTTCGGCAGGGCCGACTCCTACAATGAGCAGTTCTTC
TRBJ2-5,.,.,TRBV10-3,CAISTGPQETQYF,TGTGCCATCAGTACCGGCCCTCAAGAGACCCAGTACTTC
TRBJ1-1,.,.,TRBV20-1,CSARETEGWRNTEAFF,TGCAGTGCGCGAGAAACGGAAGGGTGGCGGAACACTGAAGCTTTCTTT